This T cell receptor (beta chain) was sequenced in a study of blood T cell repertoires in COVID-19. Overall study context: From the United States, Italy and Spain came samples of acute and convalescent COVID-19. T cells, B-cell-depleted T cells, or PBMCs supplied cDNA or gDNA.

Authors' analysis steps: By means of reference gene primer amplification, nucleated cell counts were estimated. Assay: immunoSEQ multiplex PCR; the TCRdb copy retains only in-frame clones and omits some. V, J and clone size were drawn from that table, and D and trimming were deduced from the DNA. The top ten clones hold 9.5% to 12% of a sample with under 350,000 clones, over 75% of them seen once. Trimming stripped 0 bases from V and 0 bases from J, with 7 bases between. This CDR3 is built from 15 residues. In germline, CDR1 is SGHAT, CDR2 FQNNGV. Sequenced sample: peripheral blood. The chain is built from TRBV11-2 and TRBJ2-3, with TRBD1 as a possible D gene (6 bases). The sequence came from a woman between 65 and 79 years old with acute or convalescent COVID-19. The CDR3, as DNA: TGTGCCAGCAGCTTAGACCAGGGGAGCACAGATACGCAGTATTTT. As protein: CASSLDQGSTDTQYF.